Following are 14 T cell receptor beta chains from one sample sequenced in a study of T cell responses to AZD1222 COVID-19 vaccine. Some clones are missing from TCRdb's copy, which holds only in-frame ones; the method was immunoSEQ multiplex PCR. The sample contains roughly 200,000 clones, 90% to 95% of which appear only once. Here the sequenced sample was peripheral blood, taken 28 days after the second AZD1222 dose. The receptor set was obtained from an adult who received the AZD1222 COVID-19 vaccine.

In regard to this clone: At one of its ends the junction is not consistent with the germline gene, which may arise from a read error. The chain carries TRBV3-1 (or the pseudogene TRBV3-2) and TRBJ2-3; maybe TRBD1 (5 bases). CDR3 length: 15 amino acids. Germline CDR1 reads LGHDT; CDR2 reads YNNKEL (reference sequence). The CDR3 loop is CASSQDTGKTDAQYF. CDR3 nucleotides: TGTGCCAGCAGCCAAGATACTGGCAAGACAGATGCGCAGTATTTT.

The gene calls are TRBV5-6 and TRBJ2-3, with D hard to call. Germline CDR1 is SGHDT and CDR2 is YYEEEE. The CDR3 loop spans 14 amino acids. V lost 3 bases to trimming and J lost 1 base, with 9 bases between them. CDR3: CASSSKTGTDTQYF. CDR3 DNA sequence: TGTGCCAGCAGCTCCAAGACGGGCACAGATACGCAGTATTTT. The complete variable domain, with remaining parts taken from reference TRBV5-6 and TRBJ2-3, reads DAGVTQSPTHLIKTRGQQVTLRCSPKSGHDTVSWYQQALGQGPQFIFQYYEEEERQRGNFPDRFSGHQFPNYSSELNVNALLLGDSALYLCASSSKTGTDTQYFGPGTRLTVL.

The gene calls are TRBV4-3 and TRBJ2-3, with D uncertain. Germline assignment: CDR1 LGHNA and CDR2 YSLEER. The CDR3 spans 15 residues. V lost 1 base and J lost 0, with 8 bases in between. In nucleotides, the CDR3 is TGCGCCAGCAGCCAAGGGTATGGTAGCACAGATACGCAGTATTTT. The encoded protein is CASSQGYGSTDTQYF.

This clone showed up just once. The chain links TRBV7-2 to TRBJ2-7; 13 bases agree with TRBD2. J gave up 4 bases and V 1 base, and 1 base lay outside the gene matches. The CDR3 loop spans 15 amino acids. Germline loops: CDR1 SGHTA, CDR2 FQGNSA. Here the CDR3 reads CASSLGTSGRYEQYF. The CDR3 DNA sequence: TGTGCCAGCAGCTTAGGGACTAGCGGGAGATACGAGCAGTACTTC.

This chain links TRBV6-5 with TRBJ2-4; TRBD2 is a possible D gene (5 bases). This CDR3 is built from 15 residues. Per the germline V gene, CDR1 is MNHEY and CDR2 is SVGAGI. The V end lost 6 bases, the J end lost 0 bases, and 12 bases lay between the germline ends. The CDR3, as DNA: TGTGCCAGCAGGAACGCAGAGGGAGCCAAAAACATTCAGTACTTC. As protein: CASRNAEGAKNIQYF.

This clone was recorded only once. J is TRBJ1-4 and V is TRBV7-2; 9 nucleotides agree with TRBD1. The germline gives CDR1 SGHTA, CDR2 FQGNSA. There are 16 residues in the CDR3. J gave up 0 bases and V 6 bases, and 5 bases lay outside the gene matches. CDR3 loop: CASSPRQGATNEKLFF. In DNA form, the CDR3 reads TGTGCCAGCAGTCCGCGACAGGGGGCAACTAATGAAAAACTGTTTTTT.

The chain links TRBV21-1 to TRBJ2-1; the D segment call TRBD2 is taken from the table without a DNA check. TRBV21-1 is tagged as a pseudogene. This CDR3 has 17 residues. The CDR3 bases are TGTGCCAGCAGCATACGACCGGGACTAGCGGGCCCCCGGGAGCAGTTCTTC. Translated: CASSIRPGLAGPREQFF.

This rearrangement joins TRBV5-1 to TRBJ2-3; D is unresolved. The germline V gene has CDR1 SGHRS and CDR2 YFSETQ. The V and J ends lost 2 bases and 4 bases respectively, with 8 bases between them. This CDR3 spans 13 amino acids. CDR3 in amino acids: CASSFSAADTQYF. DNA for the CDR3: TGCGCCAGCAGCTTTAGTGCGGCAGATACGCAGTATTTT.

A word on this clone: Other DNA sequences within the sample encode an identical CDR3. The chain links TRBV10-1 to TRBJ2-7; TRBD2 matches at 7 bases. CDR3 length: 12 amino acids. V gave up 6 bases and J gave up 6 bases; unmatched junction bases: 5. CDR1 is WNHNN, CDR2 SYGVQD, per germline (reference sequence). Written as DNA, the CDR3 is TGCGCCAGCAGCCGCGGGAGTGCCGAGCAGTACTTC. It translates to CASSRGSAEQYF.

This chain uses TRBV18 with TRBJ1-1; possible D gene TRBD1, 5 bases. This CDR3 is built from 15 residues. Germline V gene sequence: CDR1 KGHSH, CDR2 LQKENI. Trimming shortened V by 8 bases and J by 1 base, and 17 bases separated the two germline ends. The CDR3 nucleotides read TGTGCCAGCGAGAGACGGGGGGGAAAGAACACTGAAGCTTTCTTT. This sequence encodes CASERRGGKNTEAFF.

The chain recombines TRBV29-1 with TRBJ2-7; D unresolved. The CDR3 has 11 residues. Germline V CDR1 and CDR2: SQVTM, ANQGSEA. Trimming cost V 4 bases and J 2 bases, with 6 bases left between them. The CDR3 nucleotides read TGCAGCGTTGCACTGACCTACGAGCAGTACTTC. As protein: CSVALTYEQYF.

J is TRBJ2-7 and V is TRBV10-2; TRBD1 or TRBD2 may be the D gene (7 bases each). CDR1 and CDR2 from the germline V gene are WSHSY and SAAADI. The CDR3 is 14 residues long. The V and J ends lost 3 bases and 7 bases respectively, with 16 bases between them. The CDR3 sequence is CASSDLRGGAEQYF. CDR3 DNA: TGCGCCAGCAGTGACCTCAGGGGGGGGGCGGAGCAGTACTTC.

J is TRBJ1-5 and V is TRBV15; 10 positions agree with TRBD1. Germline V gives CDR1 LNHNV, CDR2 YYDKDF (reference sequence). CDR3 length: 18 residues. With 3 bases clipped from V and 5 bases from J, the junction kept 13 bases outside the gene matches. The CDR3 is CATSRGDRGQSGYQPQHF. DNA of the CDR3: TGTGCCACCAGCAGGGGGGACAGGGGACAATCGGGCTATCAGCCCCAGCATTTT.

This clone was recorded once. The chain couples TRBV6-2 or TRBV6-3 to TRBJ2-3; D possibly uses TRBD1 or TRBD2 (5 bases each). The CDR3 is 14 residues long. Germline values: CDR1 MNHEY, CDR2 SVGEGT. V lost 0 bases and J lost 1, with 5 bases in between. CDR3 DNA: TGTGCCAGCAGTTACTCGGGGGGCACAGATACGCAGTATTTT. Translation gives CASSYSGGTDTQYF.